This entry features one TCR beta chain sequence. This CDR3 comprises 18 residues. Germline CDR1 and CDR2: ENHRY and SYGVKD. J lost 1 base, V lost 5 bases, and 11 bases had no gene match. The data were obtained in a study of blood T cell repertoires in COVID-19. Study-level information: Both acute and convalescent COVID-19 samples were obtained from the United States, Italy and Spain. In each case, the material was cDNA or gDNA derived from T cells, B-cell-depleted T cells, or PBMCs.

In the original analysis: Scientists estimated how many nucleated cells there were by amplifying reference gene primers. The data were produced by immunoSEQ multiplex PCR, yet TCRdb's version contains in-frame clones alone and is incomplete. V, J and clone size are taken as reported in that table, and D and trimming were inferred from the DNA itself. The repertoire holds 50,000 to 65,000 clones, about 86% seen once, with around 1.4% in the top ten. The V call is TRBV10-3, the J call TRBJ2-2; 9 bases agree with TRBD1. Material for sequencing was peripheral blood. This TCR derives from a man aged 60 to 75 with acute or convalescent COVID-19. The CDR3 DNA sequence: TGTGCCATCAGTACCCTACCTCCGGGACAGGGGAACACCGGGGAGCTGTTTTTT. Translation: CAISTLPPGQGNTGELFF.